One T cell receptor (beta chain) is described in this entry. This specimen includes other DNA sequences encoding the same CDR3. Method: immunoSEQ multiplex PCR; TCRdb's copy keeps in-frame clones and lacks some. This sample carries about 2.4 million clones, 90% to 95% of them seen once, and the ten largest clones take 0.36%. V gave up 2 bases and J gave up 0 bases, with 7 bases separating them. CDR1 and CDR2 (germline): MDHEN, SYDVKM. This CDR3 has 14 residues. The authors divided CD4+ cells into CD45RA+ naive and CD45RA-negative memory subsets. This entry is derived from a study of shared clonotypes between healthy human individuals.

The source material was naive CD4+ T cells from PBMCs. The subset: CD45RA+ positively selected. The sequence was collected from a man younger than 35 in good health. Some clones in this sample may be carry-over from other donors' samples. The chain recombines TRBV28 with TRBJ1-1, with a weak D call TRBD1 (6 bases). The CDR3: CASSLRGLNTEAFF. The DNA of the CDR3 is TGTGCCAGCAGTTTAAGGGGGTTGAACACTGAAGCTTTCTTT.